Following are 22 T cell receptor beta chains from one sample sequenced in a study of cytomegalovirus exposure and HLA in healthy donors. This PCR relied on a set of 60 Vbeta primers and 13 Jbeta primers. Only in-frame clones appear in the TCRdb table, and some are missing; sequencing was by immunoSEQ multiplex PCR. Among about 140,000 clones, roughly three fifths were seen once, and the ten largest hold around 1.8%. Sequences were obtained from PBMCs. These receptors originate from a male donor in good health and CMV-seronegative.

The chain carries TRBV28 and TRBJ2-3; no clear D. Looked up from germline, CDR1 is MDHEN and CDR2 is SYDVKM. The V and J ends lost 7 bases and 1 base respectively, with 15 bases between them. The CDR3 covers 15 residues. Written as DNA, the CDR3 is TGTGCCAGCACCCTAGGTAGTTCAGGCACAGATACGCAGTATTTT. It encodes CASTLGSSGTDTQYF.

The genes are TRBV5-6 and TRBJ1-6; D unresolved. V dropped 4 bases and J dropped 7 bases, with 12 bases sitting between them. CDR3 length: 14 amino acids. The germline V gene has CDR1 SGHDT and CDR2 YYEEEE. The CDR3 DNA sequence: TGTGCCAGCAGCCCCGGGAGTCGAAATTCACCCCTCCACTTT. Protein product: CASSPGSRNSPLHF.

The CDR3 loop reads CASSGKGNSEAFF. In nucleotides, the CDR3 is TGTGCCAGCAGCGGGAAGGGTAACTCTGAAGCTTTCTTT. This chain links TRBV28 with TRBJ1-1; D is ambiguous. The CDR3 runs to 13 residues. CDR1 is MDHEN and CDR2 is SYDVKM in the germline V gene. V lost 6 bases to trimming and J lost 6 bases, with 14 bases between them. Complete variable domain (other parts from reference TRBV28 and TRBJ1-1): DVKVTQSSRYLVKRTGEKVFLECVQDMDHENMFWYRQDPGLGLRLIYFSYDVKMKEKGDIPEGYSVSREKKERFSLILESASTNQTSMYLCASSGKGNSEAFFGQGTRLTVV.

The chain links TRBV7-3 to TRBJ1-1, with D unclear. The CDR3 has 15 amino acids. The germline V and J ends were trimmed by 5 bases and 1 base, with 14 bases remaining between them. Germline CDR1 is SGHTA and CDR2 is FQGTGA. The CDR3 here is CASSPPGTRNTEAFF. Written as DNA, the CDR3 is TGTGCCAGCAGCCCCCCAGGCACCAGGAACACTGAAGCTTTCTTT. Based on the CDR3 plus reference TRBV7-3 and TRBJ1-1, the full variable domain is GAGVSQTPSNKVTEKGKYVELRCDPISGHTALYWYRQSLGQGPEFLIYFQGTGAADDSGLPNDRFFAVRPEGSVSTLKIQRTERGDSAVYLCASSPPGTRNTEAFFGQGTRLTVV.

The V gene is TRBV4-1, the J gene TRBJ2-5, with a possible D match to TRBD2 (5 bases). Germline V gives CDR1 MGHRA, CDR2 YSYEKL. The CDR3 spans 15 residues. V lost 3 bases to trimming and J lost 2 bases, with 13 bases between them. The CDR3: CASSQPTRTQETQYF. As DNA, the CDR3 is TGCGCCAGCAGCCAGCCCACTAGAACACAAGAGACCCAGTACTTC.

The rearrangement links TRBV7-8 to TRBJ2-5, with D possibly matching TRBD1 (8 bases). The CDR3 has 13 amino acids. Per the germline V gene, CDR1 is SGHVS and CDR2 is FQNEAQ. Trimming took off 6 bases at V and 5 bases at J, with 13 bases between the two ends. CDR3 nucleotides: TGTGCCAGCAGGAAACAGGGGGGGGAGACCCAGTACTTC. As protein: CASRKQGGETQYF. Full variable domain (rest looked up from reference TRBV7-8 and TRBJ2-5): GAGVSQSPRYKVAKRGQDVALRCDPISGHVSLFWYQQALGQGPEFLTYFQNEAQLDKSGLPSDRFFAERPEGSVSTLKIQRTQQEDSAVYLCASRKQGGETQYFGPGTRLLVL.

The CDR3 here is CASSLRDRGRVGTEAFF. Here the CDR3 DNA reads TGTGCCAGCAGCCTCCGGGACAGGGGGCGCGTCGGCACTGAAGCTTTCTTT. V usage is TRBV28 and J usage is TRBJ1-1; TRBD1 agrees at 12 bases. Trimming took 6 bases from V and 4 from J; bases not matched to a gene: 12. CDR1 is MDHEN, CDR2 SYDVKM, per germline. This CDR3 has 17 residues.

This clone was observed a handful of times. The CDR3 reads CASSQDLRSYNEQFF. The CDR3 bases are TGTGCCAGCAGCCAAGATCTCCGCTCCTACAATGAGCAGTTCTTC. The chain has TRBV4-2 and TRBJ2-1, with D uncertain. From germline, CDR1 is LGHNA and CDR2 YNFKEQ. The CDR3 runs 15 residues. V dropped 0 bases and J dropped 0 bases, with 6 bases sitting between them.

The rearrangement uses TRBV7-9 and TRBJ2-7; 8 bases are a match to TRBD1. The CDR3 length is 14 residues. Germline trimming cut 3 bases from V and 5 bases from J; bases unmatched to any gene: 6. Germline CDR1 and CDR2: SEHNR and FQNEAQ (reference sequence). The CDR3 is CASSFQGARNEQYF. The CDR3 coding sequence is TGTGCCAGCAGCTTCCAGGGGGCGCGTAACGAGCAGTACTTC.

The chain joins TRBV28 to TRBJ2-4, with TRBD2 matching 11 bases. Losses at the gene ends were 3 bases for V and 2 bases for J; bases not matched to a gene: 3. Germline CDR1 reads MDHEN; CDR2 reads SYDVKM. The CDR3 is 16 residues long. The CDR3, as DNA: TGTGCCAGCAGTTTTCCTAGCGGGGGGTCCAAAAACATTCAGTACTTC. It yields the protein CASSFPSGGSKNIQYF. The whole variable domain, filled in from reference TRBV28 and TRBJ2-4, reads DVKVTQSSRYLVKRTGEKVFLECVQDMDHENMFWYRQDPGLGLRLIYFSYDVKMKEKGDIPEGYSVSREKKERFSLILESASTNQTSMYLCASSFPSGGSKNIQYFGAGTRLSVL.

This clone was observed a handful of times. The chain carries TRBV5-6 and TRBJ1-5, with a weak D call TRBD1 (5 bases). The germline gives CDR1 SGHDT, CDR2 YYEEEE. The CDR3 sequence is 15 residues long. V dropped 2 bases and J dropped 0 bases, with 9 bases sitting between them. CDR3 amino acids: CASSFGGGSNQPQHF. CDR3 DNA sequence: TGTGCCAGCAGCTTCGGGGGGGGTAGCAATCAGCCCCAGCATTTT.

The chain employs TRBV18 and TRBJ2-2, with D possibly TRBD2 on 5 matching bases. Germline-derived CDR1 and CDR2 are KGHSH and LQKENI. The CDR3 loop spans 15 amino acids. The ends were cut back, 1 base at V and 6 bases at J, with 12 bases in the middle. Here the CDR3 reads CASSPQTSSPGELFF. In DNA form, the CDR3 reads TGTGCCAGCTCACCACAAACTAGTTCCCCCGGGGAGCTGTTTTTT. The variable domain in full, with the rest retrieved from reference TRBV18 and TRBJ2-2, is NAGVMQNPRHLVRRRGQEARLRCSPMKGHSHVYWYRQLPEEGLKFMVYLQKENIIDESGMPKERFSAEFPKEGPSILRIQQVVRGDSAAYFCASSPQTSSPGELFFGEGSRLTVL.

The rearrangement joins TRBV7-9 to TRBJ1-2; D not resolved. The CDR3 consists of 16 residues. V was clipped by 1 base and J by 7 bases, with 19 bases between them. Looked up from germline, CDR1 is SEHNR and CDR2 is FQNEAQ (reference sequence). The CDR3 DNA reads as TGTGCCAGCAGCTTAGAACGGAGCCCTCCCAGAGGTGGCTACACCTTC. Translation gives CASSLERSPPRGGYTF.

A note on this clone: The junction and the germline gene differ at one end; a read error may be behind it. CDR3 residues: CASSQARTGWRGYPF. CDR3 coding DNA: TGCGCCAGCAGCCAAGCTCGGACAGGCTGGCGAGGCTACCCCTTC. The gene calls are TRBV4-1 and TRBJ1-2, with 7 bases aligning to TRBD1. CDR1 and CDR2 (germline): MGHRA, YSYEKL. The CDR3 covers 15 residues.

The chain's CDR3 is CASSNRGSDNEKLFF. The CDR3 nucleotides are TGTGCCAGCAGTAACCGGGGTTCGGATAATGAAAAACTGTTTTTT. The chain employs TRBV6-5 and TRBJ1-4; D is unclear. CDR3 size: 15 residues. CDR1 and CDR2 (germline): MNHEY, SVGAGI. V was cut by 5 bases and J by 4 bases, with 14 bases left in between.

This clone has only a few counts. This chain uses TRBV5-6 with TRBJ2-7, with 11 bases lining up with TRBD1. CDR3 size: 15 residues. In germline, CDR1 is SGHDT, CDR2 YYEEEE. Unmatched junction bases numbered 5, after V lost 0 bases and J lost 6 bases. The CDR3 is CASSLVDRGRTEQYF. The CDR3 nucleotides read TGTGCCAGCAGCTTGGTGGACAGGGGGCGAACCGAGCAGTACTTC.

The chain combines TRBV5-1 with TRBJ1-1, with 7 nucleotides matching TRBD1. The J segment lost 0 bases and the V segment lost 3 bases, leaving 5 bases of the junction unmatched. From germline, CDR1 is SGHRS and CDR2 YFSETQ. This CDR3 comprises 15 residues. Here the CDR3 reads CASSYTGTVNTEAFF. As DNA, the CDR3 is TGCGCCAGCAGCTATACCGGGACAGTGAACACTGAAGCTTTCTTT.

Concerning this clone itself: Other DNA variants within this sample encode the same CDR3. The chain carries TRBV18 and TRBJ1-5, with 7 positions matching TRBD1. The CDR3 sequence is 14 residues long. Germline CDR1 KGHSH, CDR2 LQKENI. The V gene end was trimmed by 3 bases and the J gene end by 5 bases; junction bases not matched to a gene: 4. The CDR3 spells CASSPGTGDQPQHF. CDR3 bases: TGTGCCAGCTCACCGGGTACAGGGGATCAGCCCCAGCATTTT.

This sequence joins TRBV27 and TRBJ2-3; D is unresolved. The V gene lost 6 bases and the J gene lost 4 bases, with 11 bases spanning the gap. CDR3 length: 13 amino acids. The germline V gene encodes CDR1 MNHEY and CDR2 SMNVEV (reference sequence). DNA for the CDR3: TGTGCCAGCAGGCTGGGTCAGGCAGATACGCAGTATTTT. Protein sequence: CASRLGQADTQYF.

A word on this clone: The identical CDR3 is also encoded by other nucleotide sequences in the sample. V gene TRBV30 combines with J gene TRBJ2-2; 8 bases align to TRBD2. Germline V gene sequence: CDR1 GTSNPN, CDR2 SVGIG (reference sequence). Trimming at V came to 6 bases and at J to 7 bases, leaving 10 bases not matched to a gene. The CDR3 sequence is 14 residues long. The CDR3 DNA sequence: TGTGCCTGCAACACTCGGGGGGGGGACGGGGAGCTGTTTTTT. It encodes CACNTRGGDGELFF.

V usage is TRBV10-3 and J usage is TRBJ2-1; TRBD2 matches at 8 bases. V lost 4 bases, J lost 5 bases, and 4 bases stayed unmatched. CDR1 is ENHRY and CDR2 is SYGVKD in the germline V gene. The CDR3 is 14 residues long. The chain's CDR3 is CAISARGADNEQFF. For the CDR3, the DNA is TGTGCCATCAGTGCGCGGGGGGCTGACAATGAGCAGTTCTTC.

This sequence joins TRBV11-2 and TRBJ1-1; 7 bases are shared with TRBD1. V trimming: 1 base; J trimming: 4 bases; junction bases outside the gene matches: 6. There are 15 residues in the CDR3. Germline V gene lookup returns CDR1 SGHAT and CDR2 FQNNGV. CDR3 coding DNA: TGTGCCAGCAGCTTAGCGAAGGGGGCTGGCACTGAAGCTTTCTTT. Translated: CASSLAKGAGTEAFF. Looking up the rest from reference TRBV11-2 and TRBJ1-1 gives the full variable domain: EAGVAQSPRYKIIEKRQSVAFWCNPISGHATLYWYQQILGQGPKLLIQFQNNGVVDDSQLPKDRFSAERLKGVDSTLKIQPAKLEDSAVYLCASSLAKGAGTEAFFGQGTRLTVV.